These 9 T cell receptor beta chains share one sample of origin, sequenced in a study of CD8 T cells in ankylosing spondylitis. TCRdb passed the 5' RACE reads through MiXCR, listing each CDR3 protein once. The table includes about 23,000 distinct CDR3 sequences, around 17% detected once. The sample taken for sequencing was blood. The source of these receptors is a male donor with ankylosing spondylitis or in good health (not recorded which).

In this sample, this clonotype turned up a few times. The V and J genes are TRBV6-1 and TRBJ2-3, with D unresolved. This CDR3 contains 15 residues. Germline V gene lookup returns CDR1 MNHNS and CDR2 SASEGT. Trimming took off 2 bases at V and 0 bases at J, with 9 bases between the two ends. As DNA, the CDR3 is TGTGCCAGCAGTGAACTCGGTCCTAGCACAGATACGCAGTATTTT. Protein product: CASSELGPSTDTQYF.

The chain employs TRBV24-1 and TRBJ2-2, with D perhaps TRBD2 (6 bases). The germline CDR1 and CDR2 sequences are KGHDR and SFDVKD. Deletions cut 4 bases from V and 2 bases from J, with 19 bases between. The CDR3 has 18 residues. The CDR3 nucleotides are TGTGCCACCAGTGACCAAAAATTAGCGGAGGAAAACACCGGGGAGCTGTTTTTT. This codes for CATSDQKLAEENTGELFF.

This clonotype was detected ten times or more. J is TRBJ2-7 and V is TRBV20-1, with D perhaps matching TRBD2 (6 bases). The CDR3 loop spans 12 amino acids. The V end lost 6 bases, the J end lost 0 bases, and 9 bases lay between the germline ends. Germline CDR1 is DFQATT and CDR2 is SNEGSKA (reference sequence). The DNA of the CDR3 is TGCAGTGCAACGACTAGCTCCTACGAGCAGTACTTC. Amino acid sequence: CSATTSSYEQYF.

V and J are TRBV12-3 or TRBV12-4 and TRBJ2-3, with D unclear. This CDR3 contains 15 residues. V was shortened by 0 bases and J by 4 bases, with 11 bases between the two germline ends. CDR3 region: CASSLAVRDADTQYF. As DNA, the CDR3 is TGTGCCAGCAGTTTAGCGGTCCGAGATGCAGATACGCAGTATTTT.

The table lists this clonotype with a few counts. The J gene is TRBJ2-3, the V gene TRBV5-1, with D possibly matching TRBD2 (5 bases). The germline CDR1 and CDR2 sequences are SGHRS and YFSETQ. The CDR3 contains 13 residues. Deletions cut 7 bases from V and 11 bases from J, with 20 bases between. The CDR3 nucleotides read TGCGCCAGCTCTGGAGGCCGGGAAATGGAGCAGTATTTT. Its protein product is CASSGGREMEQYF. The full variable domain, completed using reference TRBV5-1 and TRBJ2-3, is KAGVTQTPRYLIKTRGQQVTLSCSPISGHRSVSWYQQTPGQGLQFLFEYFSETQRNKGNFPGRFSGRQFSNSRSEMNVSTLELGDSALYLCASSGGREMEQYFGPGTRLTVL.

This clonotype came up a few times. This chain uses TRBV12-3 or TRBV12-4 with TRBJ2-7, with D maybe TRBD1 (5 bases). The CDR3 loop spans 13 amino acids. Trimming pared 6 bases from V and 4 bases from J, leaving 13 bases between. Here the CDR3 reads CASRGTGKYEQYF. For the CDR3, the DNA is TGTGCCAGCAGAGGTACAGGCAAATACGAGCAGTACTTC.

The gene calls are TRBV6-5 and TRBJ2-2; weak D call: TRBD2 (6 bases). V was shortened by 5 bases and J by 0 bases, with 10 bases between the two germline ends. This CDR3 region has 15 residues. CDR1 and CDR2 from the germline V gene are MNHEY and SVGAGI. The CDR3 sequence is CASSGDWPNTGELFF. DNA of the CDR3: TGTGCCAGCAGTGGGGACTGGCCGAACACCGGGGAGCTGTTTTTT.

The sample holds a few counts of this clonotype. The chain joins TRBV20-1 to TRBJ2-3; 9 nucleotides align to TRBD1. The CDR3 is 14 residues long. The V gene's germline CDR1 is DFQATT and CDR2 SNEGSKA (reference sequence). After removal of 7 bases from V and 0 bases from J, the junction contained 5 bases not matched to a gene. The CDR3 is CSVNGQGSTDTQYF. DNA for the CDR3: TGCAGTGTCAACGGACAGGGGAGCACAGATACGCAGTATTTT.

Judged by abundance, this clonotype is medium-sized (0.01 to 0.1%). The chain joins TRBV25-1 to TRBJ1-1; D unclear. V lost 4 bases and J lost 1, with 10 bases in between. Germline V CDR1 and CDR2: MGHDK, SYGVNS. This CDR3 region has 14 residues. The CDR3 spells CASSGMTANTEAFF. The CDR3 DNA reads as TGTGCCAGCAGTGGGATGACGGCGAACACTGAAGCTTTCTTT.